These 16 T cell receptor beta chains were sequenced from one sample in a study of shared clonotypes between healthy human individuals. Method: immunoSEQ multiplex PCR; TCRdb's copy keeps in-frame clones and lacks some. The sample consists of some 2 million clones, 85% to 95% of them appearing once. Sample: naive CD4+ T cells sorted from blood. Subset given: CD45RA+ positively selected. The origin of the receptors is a young man in good health.

This clone is a singleton in its sample. V gene TRBV5-6 combines with J gene TRBJ1-2; D is unclear. The CDR3 has 12 amino acids. Germline values: CDR1 SGHDT, CDR2 YYEEEE. V lost 0 bases and J 4 bases, leaving 4 bases between the germline ends. CDR3 sequence: CASSLVTYGYTF. The CDR3 coding sequence is TGTGCCAGCAGCTTGGTCACCTATGGCTACACCTTC.

The rearrangement joins TRBV7-9 to TRBJ2-1; D unclear. The CDR3 loop spans 16 amino acids. With 2 bases removed from V and 8 bases from J, the gap between germline ends came to 19 bases. Per the germline V gene, CDR1 is SEHNR and CDR2 is FQNEAQ (reference sequence). CDR3 sequence: CASSLSANPPNDEQFF. The DNA of the CDR3 is TGTGCCAGCAGCTTATCCGCAAACCCGCCGAACGATGAGCAGTTCTTC.

The chain recombines TRBV11-1 with TRBJ2-7, with 8 bases matching TRBD1. V lost 4 bases to trimming and J lost 2 bases; unmatched junction nucleotides: 7. CDR1 is SGHAT and CDR2 is FQDESV in the germline V gene (reference sequence). The CDR3 contains 15 residues. The CDR3 bases are TGTGCCAGCAGCTACCCGGGGACAGGCACCTACGAGCAGTACTTC. This gives the protein CASSYPGTGTYEQYF.

The CDR3 protein is CASSGQGIGMGEQFF. The CDR3 bases are TGTGCCAGCTCAGGACAGGGGATAGGCATGGGTGAGCAGTTCTTC. The chain uses TRBV18 and TRBJ2-1, with TRBD1 identical over 9 bases. Trimming cost V 5 bases and J 9 bases; bases outside gene matches: 11. The CDR3 has 15 amino acids. The germline V gene encodes CDR1 KGHSH and CDR2 LQKENI.

The chain carries TRBV11-2 and TRBJ1-2; tentative D call: TRBD1 (5 bases). V lost 1 base to trimming and J lost 5 bases, with 14 bases between them. Germline lookup yields CDR1 SGHAT and CDR2 FQNNGV. This CDR3 is 15 amino acids long. The CDR3 protein is CASSLVAGVGYGYTF. CDR3 nucleotide sequence: TGTGCCAGCAGCTTAGTCGCGGGGGTTGGGTATGGCTACACCTTC.

With respect to this clone: In the same sample, other DNA sequences code for this CDR3. CDR3 loop: CASSLGLRETQYF. In DNA form, the CDR3 reads TGCGCCAGCAGCTTAGGACTCAGGGAGACCCAGTACTTC. V gene TRBV5-1 combines with J gene TRBJ2-5; weak D call: TRBD2 (5 bases). Per germline, CDR1 SGHRS and CDR2 YFSETQ. There are 13 residues in the CDR3. Trimming pared 2 bases from V and 5 bases from J, leaving 10 bases between.

The chain combines TRBV7-9 with TRBJ1-2; TRBD1 aligns across 11 bases. Germline loops: CDR1 SEHNR, CDR2 FQNEAQ (reference sequence). The V and J ends lost 5 bases and 8 bases, in that order; junction bases with no gene match: 10. The CDR3 contains 15 residues. This CDR3 is CASSHIGQGAPGYTF. In nucleotides, the CDR3 is TGTGCCAGCAGCCATATAGGACAGGGGGCGCCCGGCTACACCTTC. Full variable domain (remainder filled in from reference TRBV7-9 and TRBJ1-2): DTGVSQNPRHKITKRGQNVTFRCDPISEHNRLYWYRQTLGQGPEFLTYFQNEAQLEKSRLLSDRFSAERPKGSFSTLEIQRTEQGDSAMYLCASSHIGQGAPGYTFGSGTRLTVV.

The chain recombines TRBV5-1 with TRBJ2-5, with D perhaps TRBD1 (6 bases). The CDR3 is made up of 14 amino acids. The V end lost 3 bases, the J end lost 7 bases, and 16 bases lay between the germline ends. CDR1 and CDR2 (germline): SGHRS, YFSETQ. The CDR3 reads CASSWEPTRGTQYF. CDR3 in DNA: TGCGCCAGCAGCTGGGAGCCGACCAGGGGGACCCAGTACTTC.

The rearrangement uses TRBV2 and TRBJ2-2; 9 bases are shared with TRBD1. The germline V gene has CDR1 SNHLY and CDR2 FYNNEI. CDR3 length equals 16 residues. After removal of 2 bases from V and 6 bases from J, the junction contained 7 bases not matched to a gene. DNA of the CDR3: TGTGCCAGCAGTGAACGCGGACAGGGGAAGTCCGGGGAGCTGTTTTTT. It codes for CASSERGQGKSGELFF.

The chain has TRBV4-3 and TRBJ2-1; no definite D call. The V end lost 0 bases, the J end lost 2 bases, and 11 bases lay between the germline ends. Germline V gene lookup returns CDR1 LGHNA and CDR2 YSLEER. The CDR3 is made up of 16 amino acids. The CDR3 region has the DNA TGCGCCAGCAGCCAAGAAGTCCAGGTCCCCTACAATGAGCAGTTCTTC. Its protein is CASSQEVQVPYNEQFF.

The CDR3 sequence is CASSLVADLNTEAFF. The CDR3 DNA reads as TGCGCCAGCAGCTTGGTGGCAGATCTGAACACTGAAGCTTTCTTT. This chain connects TRBV5-1 to TRBJ1-1, with D unresolved. This CDR3 is 15 amino acids long. Trimming removed 0 bases from V and 0 bases from J, with 9 bases in between. Germline CDR1 and CDR2: SGHRS and YFSETQ. Based on the CDR3 plus reference TRBV5-1 and TRBJ1-1, the full variable domain is KAGVTQTPRYLIKTRGQQVTLSCSPISGHRSVSWYQQTPGQGLQFLFEYFSETQRNKGNFPGRFSGRQFSNSRSEMNVSTLELGDSALYLCASSLVADLNTEAFFGQGTRLTVV.

The rearrangement links TRBV30 to TRBJ1-6; D gene unclear. The germline CDR1 and CDR2 sequences are GTSNPN and SVGIG (reference sequence). CDR3 length: 12 residues. V lost 2 bases, J lost 10 bases, and 9 bases lay in between. As DNA, the CDR3 is TGTGCCTGGAGTTTCAATTGGTCACCCCTCCACTTT. Its translation: CAWSFNWSPLHF.

The chain recombines TRBV6-5 with TRBJ1-1; no clear D gene. V was cut by 2 bases and J by 0 bases, with 7 bases left in between. This CDR3 is built from 14 residues. Germline CDR1 MNHEY, CDR2 SVGAGI. Written as DNA, the CDR3 is TGTGCCAGCAGTTACCACAGTATGAACACTGAAGCTTTCTTT. Amino acid sequence: CASSYHSMNTEAFF.

V is TRBV18 and J is TRBJ1-1, with unresolved D. CDR1 and CDR2 from the germline V gene are KGHSH and LQKENI. Trimming took off 3 bases at V and 2 bases at J, with 13 bases between the two ends. This CDR3 region has 15 residues. Here the CDR3 DNA reads TGTGCCAGCTCACCTAAACTCCGGGCAAACACTGAAGCTTTCTTT. It specifies CASSPKLRANTEAFF.

J is TRBJ2-4 and V is TRBV4-1; tentatively, D is TRBD1 (7 bases). Looked up from germline, CDR1 is MGHRA and CDR2 is YSYEKL. The V end was cut by 3 bases, the J end by 4 bases, with 10 bases between. This CDR3 spans 14 amino acids. DNA of the CDR3: TGCGCCAGCAGCCAGCCAGGGGGGAAAAACATTCAGTACTTC. Its protein is CASSQPGGKNIQYF.

J is TRBJ2-7 and V is TRBV10-3, with 11 bases aligning to TRBD2. The CDR3 is 15 residues long. Trimming removed 5 bases from V and 5 bases from J; junction bases left unmatched: 8. Germline V lookup: CDR1 ENHRY, CDR2 SYGVKD. Written as DNA, the CDR3 is TGTGCCATCAGTTCTACTAGCGGGAGTGTCAACGAGCAGTACTTC. Protein sequence: CAISSTSGSVNEQYF.